This entry describes one T cell receptor (beta chain). It has no known antigen specificity. Compared with germline, one end of the junction differs, possibly owing to a read error. The sample comes from a study of T cell repertoires in cytomegalovirus infection (dated by TCRdb to about 2019). With respect to the entire study: Donor HLA type was relevant to the analysis, as public TCR beta signatures indicated carriage of CMV infection together with the matching HLA type.

In the germline V gene, CDR1 corresponds to MNHNS and CDR2 to SASEGT. There are 14 amino acids in the CDR3, from cysteine to phenylalanine inclusive. CDR3 DNA only is kept here, 42 bases in frame from base 1. Sequencing was performed on an Illumina HiSeq 1500. TCRdb reanalyzed the raw reads on its own, using fastp at Q25 for trimming and MiXCR for clone calling, and kept in-frame beta chains. Every distinct CDR3 protein forms one entry, paired with its most common genes and DNA. The sample table holds about 440,000 distinct CDR3 sequences, of which under 40% were seen once. The leading ten clones occupy approximately 13% of the sample. Study-wide conclusions, independent of this receptor: In the ex vivo response, HLA-C-restricted CMV-specific TCR beta clonotypes were dominant, and in two of eight donors the single most frequent clonotype came from this HLA-C-restricted group. In both this cohort and an independent roughly 330-donor cohort, the cumulative frequency of public TCR beta family members distinguished carriers of CMV infection plus the relevant HLA type.

Recombination joined TRBV6-1 with TRBJ2-7; possibly the D gene is TRBD2, per 6 matching bases. Sample: PBMCs. The TCR was taken from a human donor in good health (CMV status not recorded). Some clones in this sample may be carry-over from other donors' samples. The CDR3 region has the sequence CASSYGAGRYEQAF. The nucleotide sequence reads TGTGCCAGCAGTTACGGCGCGGGGCGCTACGAGCAGGCCTTC.